Listed below are T cell receptor beta chains from one sample, sequenced in a study of monozygotic twins with inflammatory bowel disease. From its re-call of the 5' RACE reads, TCRdb lists each CDR3 protein once, without DNA. The sample table sets out around 410,000 distinct CDR3 sequences. Specimen: blood. These receptors were obtained from a human donor with ulcerative colitis or Crohn's disease, or a healthy co-twin of an affected twin (not recorded which). Both conserved end residues are part of each CDR3. The order of the fields is J gene, V gene, CDR3 protein.

TRBJ1-4 TRBV18 CASSPPGKGAVSEKLFF
TRBJ1-1 TRBV5-4 CASSPDRVRGTEAFF
TRBJ2-1 TRBV5-1 CASSLDTRPYNEQFF
TRBJ1-1 TRBV7-2 CASSLSAYGTEAFF
TRBJ2-2 TRBV7-3 CASSLLASGELFF
TRBJ1-6 TRBV5-5 CASSGGPPLHF
TRBJ2-3 TRBV3-1 CASSRMGITDTQYF
TRBJ1-4 TRBV10-3 CAISEGVRGEKLFF
TRBJ2-5 TRBV24-1 CATSDPQGQETQYF
TRBJ2-1 TRBV7-8 CASSPTRDRGYNEQFF
TRBJ1-2 TRBV12-3/TRBV12-4 CASSLGVPDQLGYTF
TRBJ1-2 TRBV6-6 CASMQGEANYGYTF
TRBJ1-1 TRBV5-4 CASSLDRAVGTEAFF
TRBJ2-7 TRBV28 CASGFATEQYF
TRBJ2-5 TRBV7-2 CASTPVRTTYQETQYF
TRBJ2-3 TRBV5-6 CASSLTAGVTDTQYF
TRBJ1-1 TRBV7-2 CASSLGSGRGGAEAFF
TRBJ1-4 TRBV6-5 CASSYGQVSEEKLFF
TRBJ2-1 TRBV20-1 CSAMGPQVRIEQFF
TRBJ2-3 TRBV2 CASSVQETDTQYF
TRBJ2-1 TRBV7-7 CASSPGLAGVFDEQFF
TRBJ2-7 TRBV27 CASSPTQGTYEQYF
TRBJ2-7 TRBV18 CASSPVGGSYEQYF
TRBJ2-5 TRBV7-6 CASSLRSGGGETQYF
TRBJ2-7 TRBV20-1 CSARGGTGVYF
TRBJ1-1 TRBV7-2 CASSAGRGQGAAEAFF
TRBJ1-2 TRBV3-1 CASTSTTGLGDGYTF
TRBJ2-1 TRBV5-5 CASSYRDSSYNEQFF
TRBJ1-5 TRBV28 CASRSGQVSNQPQHF
TRBJ1-2 TRBV7-2 CASSPSGGNGYTF
TRBJ2-1 TRBV5-1 CASSFLGLAGPGNEQFF
TRBJ2-3 TRBV5-1 CASSLGSGGNTDTQYF
TRBJ1-1 TRBV7-2 CASSLGTQEAFF
TRBJ1-1 TRBV5-4 CASSWEDSHTEAFF
TRBJ1-5 TRBV6-2/TRBV6-3 CASSSDPVDSNQPQHF
TRBJ1-1 TRBV12-3/TRBV12-4 CASSLGVILGGDTEAFF
TRBJ2-7 TRBV10-3 CAIRVGGKDYEQYF
TRBJ1-2 TRBV7-2 CASSPRLPANYGYTF
TRBJ2-7 TRBV12-3/TRBV12-4 CASSPAGQFYEQYF
TRBJ2-7 TRBV6-1 CASTRTGPYEQYF
TRBJ2-7 TRBV29-1 CSVSPPDSRWYEQYF
TRBJ2-1 TRBV10-2 CASSEWRGPSSYNEQFF